The entry below describes one T cell receptor beta chain. CDR3 length: 14 amino acids. CDR1 is MDHEN and CDR2 is SYDVKM in the germline V gene. V was shortened by 3 bases and J by 8 bases, with 13 bases between the two germline ends. This sample is part of a study of control samples from healthy donors and cancer patients. Assay used: immunoSEQ multiplex PCR; TCRdb lists only in-frame clones, some missing. The table includes 200,000 or so clones, roughly nine tenths detected once. The chain has TRBV28 and TRBJ2-2; no firm D call. Sequenced input: blood. This receptor was identified in a young man in good health. CDR3 coding DNA: TGTGCCAGCAGTTTGGGTGGAGTGACTGGGGAGCTGTTTTTT. Translation gives CASSLGGVTGELFF.